This T cell receptor beta chain was observed in a study of cytomegalovirus exposure and HLA in healthy donors. Study-level background: Inside one of the first data releases sat about 85 million unique TCRs taken from HLA-typed donors. Study-wide results and limits: A later analysis reported that several of the most significant clusters appeared to be linked to common viral pathogens, among them Epstein-Barr virus. As was reported, the classifier diagnosed cytomegalovirus status with high specificity and sensitivity.

The PCR used 60 Vbeta and 13 Jbeta primers. TCRdb's table, derived via immunoSEQ multiplex PCR, lists solely in-frame clones and lacks some. The table lists approximately 260,000 clones, around four fifths of them singletons, with 1.5% to 2.5% in the top ten. In the case of this clone: No antigen is known for it.

The CDR3 length is 16 residues. The germline gives CDR1 SGHNT, CDR2 YYREEE (reference sequence). The V gene lost 1 base and the J gene lost 4 bases, with 15 bases spanning the gap. The sample consisted of PBMCs. The receptor was derived from a woman aged 40 to 50 in good health and CMV-seropositive. V is TRBV5-4 and J is TRBJ2-1; weak D call: TRBD1 (5 bases). CDR3 amino acids: CASSLKASGLYNEQFF. As DNA, the CDR3 is TGTGCCAGCAGCTTGAAAGCGTCAGGGTTGTACAATGAGCAGTTCTTC.